A selection of T cell receptor beta chains follows, all from one sample in a study of CD8+ T cells in alopecia areata. Only in-frame clones appear in the TCRdb table, and some are missing; sequencing was by immunoSEQ multiplex PCR. The sample lists about 200,000 clones; about 62% were seen once. Sequencing was performed on CD4+ T cells sorted from blood, taken at week 24, from a patient treated with tofacitinib. The receptor set was obtained from a human donor with alopecia areata. Both conserved end residues are part of each CDR3. Fields, in order: CDR3 protein, CDR3 DNA, D gene, clone size, V gene, J gene. The D gene is left open where the match is weak. Some rows have no size entry. The others give once, few or many, or a class for an expanded clone.

CDR3: CASGGQAKYYGYTF
DNA: TGTGCCAGCGGGGGACAGGCGAAGTACTATGGCTACACCTTC
D: NA
size: few
V: TRBV21-1
J: TRBJ1-2

CDR3: CASSKAPGQATNTEAFF
DNA: TGTGCCAGCAGCAAAGCACCGGGACAGGCAACGAACACTGAAGCTTTCTTT
D: NA
size: NA
V: TRBV21-1
J: TRBJ1-1

CDR3: CVAGWFRKAFF
DNA: TGTGTCGCAGGGTGGTTTCGAAAAGCTTTCTTT
D: NA
size: NA
V: TRBV30
J: TRBJ1-1

CDR3: CASSSSGRAVGGELFF
DNA: TGTGCCAGCAGCTCGAGCGGGAGGGCCGTTGGCGGGGAGCTGTTTTTT
D: TRBD2
size: NA
V: TRBV7-2
J: TRBJ2-2

CDR3: CAWSVGEQETQYF
DNA: TGTGCCTGGAGTGTAGGGGAGCAAGAGACCCAGTACTTC
D: NA
size: NA
V: TRBV30
J: TRBJ2-5

CDR3: CASSGGAAQAEAFF
DNA: TGCGCCAGCAGCGGGGGGGCGGCACAAGCTGAAGCTTTCTTT
D: NA
size: many
V: TRBV5-1
J: TRBJ1-1

CDR3: CASSPNAVGDYEQYF
DNA: TGTGCCAGCTCACCAAATGCGGTTGGGGATTACGAGCAGTACTTC
D: NA
size: NA
V: TRBV18
J: TRBJ2-7

CDR3: CASSLGTGAYGYTF
DNA: TGTGCCAGCAGCTTAGGGACAGGGGCCTATGGCTACACCTTC
D: TRBD1
size: once
V: TRBV7-8
J: TRBJ1-2

CDR3: CASSEGTAGMADTQYF
DNA: TGTGCCAGCAGTGAAGGTACAGCTGGGATGGCAGATACGCAGTATTTT
D: NA
size: NA
V: TRBV2
J: TRBJ2-3

CDR3: CAWSVGNLNQPQHF
DNA: TGTGCCTGGAGTGTTGGGAACCTCAATCAGCCCCAGCATTTT
D: NA
size: NA
V: TRBV30
J: TRBJ1-5

CDR3: CASSRTGTTDTQYF
DNA: TGTGCCAGCAGCCGGACAGGGACCACAGATACGCAGTATTTT
D: TRBD1
size: NA
V: TRBV7-9
J: TRBJ2-3

CDR3: CATSSGTGNEQYF
DNA: TGTGCCACCAGCAGCGGGACAGGGAACGAGCAGTACTTC
D: TRBD1
size: once
V: TRBV15
J: TRBJ2-7

CDR3: CASSELAMGDTQYF
DNA: TGTGCCAGCAGTGAATTGGCTATGGGGGATACGCAGTATTTT
D: NA
size: NA
V: TRBV6-1
J: TRBJ2-3

CDR3: CASSSPGHRVEQYF
DNA: TGTGCCAGCAGCTCCCCGGGACATCGTGTGGAGCAGTACTTC
D: NA
size: NA
V: TRBV11-2
J: TRBJ2-7

CDR3: CASSLNGGALETQFF
DNA: TGCGCCAGCAGCCTCAACGGCGGGGCGTTGGAAACGCAGTTCTTC
D: NA
size: NA
V: TRBV4-3
J: TRBJ2-1

CDR3: CASSIIPGTDYEQYF
DNA: TGCGCCAGCAGCATAATACCCGGGACAGACTACGAGCAGTACTTC
D: TRBD1
size: once
V: TRBV5-1
J: TRBJ2-7

CDR3: CASSPPSRLEQYF
DNA: TGCGCCAGCAGCCCACCGTCCCGCCTCGAGCAGTACTTC
D: NA
size: NA
V: TRBV5-1
J: TRBJ2-7

CDR3: CAWSGTHERGQPQHF
DNA: TGTGCCTGGAGTGGGACTCACGAACGGGGTCAGCCCCAGCATTTT
D: NA
size: NA
V: TRBV30
J: TRBJ1-5

CDR3: CAISSRKTQYF
DNA: TGTGCCATCAGTTCCCGGAAGACCCAGTACTTC
D: NA
size: NA
V: TRBV10-3
J: TRBJ2-5

CDR3: CASSLMGQGASGANVLTF
DNA: TGCGCCAGCAGCTTGATGGGACAGGGGGCCTCTGGGGCCAACGTCCTGACTTTC
D: TRBD1
size: NA
V: TRBV5-1
J: TRBJ2-6

CDR3: CAWSFNVADEQFF
DNA: TGTGCCTGGAGTTTTAACGTCGCCGATGAGCAGTTCTTC
D: NA
size: NA
V: TRBV30
J: TRBJ2-1

CDR3: CASSVAVLAGDNEQFF
DNA: TGTGCCAGCAGCGTAGCGGTCCTAGCGGGGGACAATGAGCAGTTCTTC
D: TRBD2
size: NA
V: TRBV9
J: TRBJ2-1

CDR3: CASSQESSGGLSTDTQYF
DNA: TGTGCCAGCAGCCAAGAGTCAAGCGGGGGCCTTAGCACAGATACGCAGTATTTT
D: TRBD2
size: NA
V: TRBV4-2
J: TRBJ2-3

CDR3: CASSESGNYGYTF
DNA: TGTGCCAGCAGTGAGTCGGGCAACTATGGCTACACCTTC
D: NA
size: once
V: TRBV6-1
J: TRBJ1-2

CDR3: CSVVLTGEPEKLFF
DNA: TGCAGCGTTGTTCTGACAGGGGAGCCTGAAAAACTGTTTTTT
D: TRBD1
size: NA
V: TRBV29-1
J: TRBJ1-4

CDR3: CASSVDSSREQYF
DNA: TGTGCCAGCAGCGTGGACAGCTCGAGGGAGCAGTACTTC
D: NA
size: NA
V: TRBV9
J: TRBJ2-7